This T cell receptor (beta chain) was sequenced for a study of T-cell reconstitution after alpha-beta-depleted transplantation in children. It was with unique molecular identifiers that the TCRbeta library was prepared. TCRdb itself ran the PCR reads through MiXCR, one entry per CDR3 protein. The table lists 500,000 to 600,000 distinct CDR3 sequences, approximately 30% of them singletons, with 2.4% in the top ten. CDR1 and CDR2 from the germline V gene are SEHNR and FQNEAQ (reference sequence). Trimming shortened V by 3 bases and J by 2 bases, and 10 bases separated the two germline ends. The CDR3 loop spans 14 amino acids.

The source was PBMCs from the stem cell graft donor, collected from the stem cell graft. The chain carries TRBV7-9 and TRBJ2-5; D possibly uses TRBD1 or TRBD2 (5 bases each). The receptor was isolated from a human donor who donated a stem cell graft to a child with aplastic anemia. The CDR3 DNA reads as TGTGCCAGCAGCTTCGGGACCACGCAAGAGACCCAGTACTTC. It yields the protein CASSFGTTQETQYF.